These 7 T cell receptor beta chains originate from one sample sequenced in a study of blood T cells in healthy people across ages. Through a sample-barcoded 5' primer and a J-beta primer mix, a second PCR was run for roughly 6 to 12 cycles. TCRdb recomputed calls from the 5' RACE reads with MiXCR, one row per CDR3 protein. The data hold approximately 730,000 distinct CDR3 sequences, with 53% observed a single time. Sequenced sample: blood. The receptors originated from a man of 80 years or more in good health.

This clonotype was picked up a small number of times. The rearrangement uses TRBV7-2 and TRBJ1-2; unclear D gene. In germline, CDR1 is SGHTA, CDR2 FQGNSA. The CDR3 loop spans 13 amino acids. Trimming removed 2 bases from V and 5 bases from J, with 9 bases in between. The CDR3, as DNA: TGTGCCAGCAGCTTACGTAACCTTTATGGCTACACCTTC. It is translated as CASSLRNLYGYTF.

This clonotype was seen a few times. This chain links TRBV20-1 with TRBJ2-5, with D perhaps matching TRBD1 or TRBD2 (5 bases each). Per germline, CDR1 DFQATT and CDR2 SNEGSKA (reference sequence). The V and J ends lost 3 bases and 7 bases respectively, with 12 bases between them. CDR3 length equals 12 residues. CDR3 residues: CSARGPERTQYF. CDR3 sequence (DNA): TGCAGTGCTAGGGGACCGGAGCGGACCCAGTACTTC.

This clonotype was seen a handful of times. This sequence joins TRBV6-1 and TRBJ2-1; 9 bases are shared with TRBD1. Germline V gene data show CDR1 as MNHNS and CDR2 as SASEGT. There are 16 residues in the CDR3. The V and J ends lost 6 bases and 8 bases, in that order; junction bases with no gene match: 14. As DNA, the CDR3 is TGTGCCAGCAGCCGAACGGTTGGACAGGGGAGGCATGAGCAGTTCTTC. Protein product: CASSRTVGQGRHEQFF.

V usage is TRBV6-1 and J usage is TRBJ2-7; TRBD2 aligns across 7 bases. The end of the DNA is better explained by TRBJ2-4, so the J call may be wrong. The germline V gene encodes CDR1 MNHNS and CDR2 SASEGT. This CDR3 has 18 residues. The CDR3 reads CASSTGASGRGTRNIQYF. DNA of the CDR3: TGTGCCAGCAGCACCGGGGCTAGCGGAAGAGGGACCAGAAACATTCAGTACTTC.

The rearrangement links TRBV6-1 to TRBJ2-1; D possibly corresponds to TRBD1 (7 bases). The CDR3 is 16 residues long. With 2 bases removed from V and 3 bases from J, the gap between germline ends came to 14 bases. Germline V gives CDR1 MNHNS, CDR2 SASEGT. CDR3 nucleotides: TGTGCCAGCAGTGAACTAGCGACAGGGATCTACAATGAGCAGTTCTTC. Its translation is CASSELATGIYNEQFF.

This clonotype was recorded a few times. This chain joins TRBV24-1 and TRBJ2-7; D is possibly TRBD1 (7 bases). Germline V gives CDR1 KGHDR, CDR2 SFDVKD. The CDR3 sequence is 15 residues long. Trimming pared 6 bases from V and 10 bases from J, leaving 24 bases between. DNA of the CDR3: TGTGCCACCAGTTACGCGGGACAGTCCACGGAGACTCAGTACTTC. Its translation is CATSYAGQSTETQYF.

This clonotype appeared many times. As DNA, the CDR3 is TGTGCCAGCACGCGGACGAGCACAGATACGCAGTATTTT. This gives the protein CASTRTSTDTQYF. This chain connects TRBV27 to TRBJ2-3; D is unclear. CDR3 length equals 13 residues. Germline V lookup: CDR1 MNHEY, CDR2 SMNVEV (reference sequence). The ends were cut back, 7 bases at V and 0 bases at J, with 8 bases in the middle.